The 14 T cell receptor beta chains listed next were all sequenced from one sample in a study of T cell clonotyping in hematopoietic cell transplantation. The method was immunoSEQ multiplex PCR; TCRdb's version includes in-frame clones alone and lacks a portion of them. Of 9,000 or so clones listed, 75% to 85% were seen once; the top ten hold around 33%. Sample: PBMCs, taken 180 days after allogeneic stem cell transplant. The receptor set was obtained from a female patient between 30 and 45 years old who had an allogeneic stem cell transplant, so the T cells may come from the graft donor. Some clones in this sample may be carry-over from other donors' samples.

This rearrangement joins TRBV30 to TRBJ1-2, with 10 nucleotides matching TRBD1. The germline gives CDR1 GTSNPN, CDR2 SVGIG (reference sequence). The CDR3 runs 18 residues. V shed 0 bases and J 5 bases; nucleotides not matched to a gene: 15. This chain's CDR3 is CAWSVPWDRGSLKYGYTF. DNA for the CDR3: TGTGCCTGGAGTGTACCGTGGGACAGGGGATCACTTAAGTATGGCTACACCTTC.

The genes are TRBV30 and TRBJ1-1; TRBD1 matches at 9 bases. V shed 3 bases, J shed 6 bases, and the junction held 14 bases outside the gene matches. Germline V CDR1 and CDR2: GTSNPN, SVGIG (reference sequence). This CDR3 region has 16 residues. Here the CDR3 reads CAWRLIRDRVSPEAFF. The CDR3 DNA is TGTGCCTGGAGGTTGATTCGGGACAGGGTAAGCCCTGAAGCTTTCTTT.

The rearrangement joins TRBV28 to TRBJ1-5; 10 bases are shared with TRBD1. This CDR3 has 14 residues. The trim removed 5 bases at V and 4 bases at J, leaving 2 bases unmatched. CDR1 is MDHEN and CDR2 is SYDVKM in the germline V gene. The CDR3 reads CASSPGQGNQPQHF. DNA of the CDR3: TGTGCCAGCAGTCCGGGACAGGGGAATCAGCCCCAGCATTTT.

The CDR3 is CASSPGGKLAGGETQYF. The CDR3 DNA is TGTGCCAGCAGCCCTGGCGGTAAACTAGCGGGGGGGGAGACCCAGTACTTC. J is TRBJ2-5 and V is TRBV5-4, with 13 bases lining up with TRBD2. Looked up from germline, CDR1 is SGHNT and CDR2 is YYREEE (reference sequence). CDR3 length equals 17 residues. Trimming took 4 bases from V and 5 from J; bases not matched to a gene: 11.

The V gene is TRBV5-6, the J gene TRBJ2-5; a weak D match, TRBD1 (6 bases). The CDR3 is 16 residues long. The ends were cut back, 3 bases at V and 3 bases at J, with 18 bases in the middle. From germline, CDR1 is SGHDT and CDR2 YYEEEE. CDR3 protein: CASSWGLAGQKETQYF. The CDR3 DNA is TGTGCCAGCAGCTGGGGGCTTGCAGGACAGAAAGAGACCCAGTACTTC.

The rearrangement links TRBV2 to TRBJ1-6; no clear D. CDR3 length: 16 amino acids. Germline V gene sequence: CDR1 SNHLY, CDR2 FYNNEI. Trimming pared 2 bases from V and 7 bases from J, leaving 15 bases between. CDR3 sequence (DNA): TGTGCCAGCAGTGAAAACTCACCGTCAGCAAATTCACCCCTCCACTTT. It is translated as CASSENSPSANSPLHF.

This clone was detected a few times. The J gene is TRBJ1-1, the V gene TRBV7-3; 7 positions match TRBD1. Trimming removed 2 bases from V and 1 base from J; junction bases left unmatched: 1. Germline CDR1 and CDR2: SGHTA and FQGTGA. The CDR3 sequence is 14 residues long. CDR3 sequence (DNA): TGTGCCAGCAGCTTACAGGGGGGGAACACTGAAGCTTTCTTT. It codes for CASSLQGGNTEAFF. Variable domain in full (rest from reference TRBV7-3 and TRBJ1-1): GAGVSQTPSNKVTEKGKYVELRCDPISGHTALYWYRQSLGQGPEFLIYFQGTGAADDSGLPNDRFFAVRPEGSVSTLKIQRTERGDSAVYLCASSLQGGNTEAFFGQGTRLTVV.

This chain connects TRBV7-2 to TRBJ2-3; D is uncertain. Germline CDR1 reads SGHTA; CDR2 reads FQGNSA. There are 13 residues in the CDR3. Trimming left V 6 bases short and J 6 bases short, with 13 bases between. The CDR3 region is CASRQGSTDTQYF. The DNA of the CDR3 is TGTGCCAGCAGGCAAGGGTCGACCGATACGCAGTATTTT. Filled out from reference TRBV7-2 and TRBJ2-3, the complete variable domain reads GAGVSQSPSNKVTEKGKDVELRCDPISGHTALYWYRQSLGQGLEFLIYFQGNSAPDKSGLPSDRFSAERTGGSVSTLTIQRTQQEDSAVYLCASRQGSTDTQYFGPGTRLTVL.

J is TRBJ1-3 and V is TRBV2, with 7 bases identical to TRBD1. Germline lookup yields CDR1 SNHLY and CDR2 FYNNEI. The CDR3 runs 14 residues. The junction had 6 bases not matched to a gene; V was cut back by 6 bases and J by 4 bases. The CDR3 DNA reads TGTGCCAGCAGATACGGACAGGCCGGAAACACCATATATTTT. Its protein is CASRYGQAGNTIYF.

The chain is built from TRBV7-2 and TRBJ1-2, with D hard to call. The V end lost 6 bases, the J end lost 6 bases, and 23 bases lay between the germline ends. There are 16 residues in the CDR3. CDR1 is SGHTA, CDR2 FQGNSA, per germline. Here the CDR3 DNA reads TGTGCCAGCAGTCAATCCCTGGGGATCGGTGAGGATGGCTACACCTTC. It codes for CASSQSLGIGEDGYTF.

CDR3 sequence: CASSWGQGAGANVLTF. For the CDR3, the DNA is TGTGCCAGCAGTTGGGGACAGGGGGCTGGGGCCAACGTCCTGACTTTC. The chain recombines TRBV2 with TRBJ2-6, with TRBD1 matching 11 bases. The germline gives CDR1 SNHLY, CDR2 FYNNEI. With 5 bases clipped from V and 2 bases from J, the junction kept 2 bases outside the gene matches. The CDR3 extends over 16 amino acids.

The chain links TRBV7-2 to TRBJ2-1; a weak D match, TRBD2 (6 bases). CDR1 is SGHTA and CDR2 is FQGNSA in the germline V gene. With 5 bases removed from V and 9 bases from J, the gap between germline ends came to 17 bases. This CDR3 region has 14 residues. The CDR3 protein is CASSRGDFFSEQFF. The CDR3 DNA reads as TGTGCCAGCAGCCGAGGGGACTTTTTTAGTGAGCAGTTCTTC.

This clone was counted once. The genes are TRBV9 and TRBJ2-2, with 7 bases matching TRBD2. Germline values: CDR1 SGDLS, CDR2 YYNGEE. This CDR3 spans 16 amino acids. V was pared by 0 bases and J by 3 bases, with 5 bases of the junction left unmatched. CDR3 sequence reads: CASSVEIAGHTGELFF. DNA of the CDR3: TGTGCCAGCAGCGTAGAAATAGCGGGTCACACCGGGGAGCTGTTTTTT. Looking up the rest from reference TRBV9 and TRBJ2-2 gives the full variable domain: DSGVTQTPKHLITATGQRVTLRCSPRSGDLSVYWYQQSLDQGLQFLIQYYNGEERAKGNILERFSAQQFPDLHSELNLSSLELGDSALYFCASSVEIAGHTGELFFGEGSRLTVL.

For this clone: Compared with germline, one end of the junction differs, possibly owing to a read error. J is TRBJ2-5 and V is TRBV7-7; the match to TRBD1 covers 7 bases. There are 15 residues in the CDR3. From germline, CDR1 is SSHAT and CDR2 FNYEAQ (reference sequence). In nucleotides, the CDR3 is TGTGCTAGCAGCCAACAAAATGGACAGGTCGAGACCCAGTACTTC. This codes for CASSQQNGQVETQYF.